What follows is one T cell receptor (beta chain) and its context. Its target is not known. The record originates from a study of vaccination effects on CD4 cells after COVID-19. Study-wide findings and caveats: Convalescent patients numbered few in the study; early post-infection timepoints were missing entirely.

Germline CDR1 reads KGHSH; CDR2 reads LQKENI. The CDR3 length is 17 residues. Trimming pared 4 bases from V and 1 base from J, leaving 19 bases between. Generated by immunoSEQ multiplex PCR, the TCRdb table keeps only in-frame clones and is missing some. Of 73,000 or so clones listed, about 78% are singletons. Viral peptide pools were used in the ViraFEST assay to expand antigen-specific CD4+ T cells, and sequencing came afterward. The authors isolated CD4+ T cells after about eleven days of culture. Testing of the vaccine recipients showed negative nucleocapsid antibodies and no prior SARS-CoV-2 infection. Half-medium changes using IL-2 medium occurred on days 3 and 7.

The source is a human donor who received a COVID-19 vaccine. The sequencing used CD4+ T cells from PBMCs cultured with SARS-CoV-2 spike peptides, collected before COVID-19 vaccination. The V gene is TRBV18, the J gene TRBJ1-1; D is unresolved. The CDR3 nucleotides read TGTGCCAGCTCACTTACTCGGGTCGTAAGAGAGAACACTGAAGCTTTCTTT. This encodes CASSLTRVVRENTEAFF.